The 18 T cell receptor beta chains reported below all come from one sample, sequenced in a study of CD4+ T cells in melanoma. The assay was immunoSEQ multiplex PCR, and TCRdb's table has in-frame clones only and misses some. The sample consists of about 140,000 clones, around 90% of them appearing once. These TCRs come from a human donor with melanoma.

The chain uses TRBV5-4 and TRBJ2-5; 7 positions match TRBD1. CDR1 and CDR2 from the germline V gene are SGHNT and YYREEE (reference sequence). Trimming took 4 bases from V and 5 from J; bases not matched to a gene: 11. The CDR3 has 15 amino acids. The CDR3 reads CASSRSTGKSETQYF. In DNA form, the CDR3 reads TGTGCCAGCAGCCGGTCGACAGGGAAGTCCGAGACCCAGTACTTC.

CDR3 region: CASSNGALNTEAFF. CDR3 coding DNA: TGTGCCAGCAGCAACGGGGCTCTGAACACTGAAGCTTTCTTT. The chain is built from TRBV27 and TRBJ1-1; a possible D gene is TRBD1 (5 bases). The V and J ends lost 6 bases and 0 bases respectively, with 11 bases between them. The CDR3 runs 14 residues. Germline V gene data show CDR1 as MNHEY and CDR2 as SMNVEV (reference sequence).

This clone appeared a single time. The chain couples TRBV6-1 to TRBJ2-1; 8 bases map to TRBD1. The CDR3 is made up of 16 amino acids. Germline loops: CDR1 MNHNS, CDR2 SASEGT. The junction had 15 bases not matched to a gene; V was cut back by 4 bases and J by 10 bases. The CDR3 spells CASSAGVLAGGDEQFF. As DNA, the CDR3 is TGTGCCAGCAGTGCGGGGGTCTTGGCAGGGGGCGACGAGCAGTTCTTC.

The chain combines TRBV30 with TRBJ1-2; TRBD1 aligns across 9 bases. The CDR3 extends over 15 amino acids. The V and J ends lost 3 bases and 0 bases, in that order; junction bases with no gene match: 5. CDR1 is GTSNPN, CDR2 SVGIG, per germline (reference sequence). CDR3 nucleotides: TGTGCCTGGAGGAGGGACAGGGAGGCTAACTATGGCTACACCTTC. The encoded protein is CAWRRDREANYGYTF.

This rearrangement joins TRBV2 to TRBJ1-6, with D possibly being TRBD1 (5 bases). Trimming took 6 bases from V and 7 from J, leaving 10 bases between them. The CDR3 is made up of 13 amino acids. Germline CDR1 reads SNHLY; CDR2 reads FYNNEI. The CDR3 DNA sequence: TGTGCCAGCAGGGGGACGGAGAATTCACCCCTCCACTTT. Amino acids: CASRGTENSPLHF.

The chain carries TRBV14 and TRBJ2-5; TRBD2 matches at 8 bases. V lost 0 bases to trimming and J lost 5 bases; unmatched junction nucleotides: 8. The CDR3 totals 16 residues. Germline assignment: CDR1 SGHDN and CDR2 FVKESK. CDR3 nucleotides: TGTGCCAGCAGCCAAGATGGCGAGACTAGCGCGGAGACCCAGTACTTC. Translation gives CASSQDGETSAETQYF.

The CDR3 region has the DNA TGTGCCAGCTCACGACAGACGGACTACGAGCAGTACTTC. It codes for CASSRQTDYEQYF. This chain uses TRBV18 with TRBJ2-5, with D maybe TRBD1 (5 bases). The J call may be mistaken, given a closer DNA end match to TRBJ2-7. The CDR3 loop spans 13 amino acids. From germline, CDR1 is KGHSH and CDR2 LQKENI.

The rearrangement uses TRBV9 and TRBJ1-2; 9 positions match TRBD1. V gave up 4 bases and J gave up 4 bases; unmatched junction bases: 8. CDR3 length equals 15 residues. CDR1 is SGDLS, CDR2 YYNGEE, per germline. The CDR3 DNA is TGTGCCAGCAGCCCCGGGACAGGGTCGGTCTATGGCTACACCTTC. Translated, it gives CASSPGTGSVYGYTF.

This clone was seen more than once but under ten times. This sequence joins TRBV30 and TRBJ1-6; the match to TRBD1 covers 11 bases. V trimming: 6 bases; J trimming: 9 bases; junction bases outside the gene matches: 4. Germline V gives CDR1 GTSNPN, CDR2 SVGIG (reference sequence). The CDR3 consists of 13 residues. CDR3 in DNA: TGTGCCTGCCTGGACAGGGGGCTTTCACCCCTCCACTTT. This sequence encodes CACLDRGLSPLHF.

This chain uses TRBV30 with TRBJ1-5; D unclear. The germline CDR1 and CDR2 sequences are GTSNPN and SVGIG (reference sequence). This CDR3 has 13 amino acids. The germline V and J ends were trimmed by 1 base and 6 bases, with 10 bases remaining between them. The CDR3 is CAWSEEGFQPQHF. CDR3 DNA sequence: TGTGCCTGGAGTGAAGAAGGGTTTCAGCCCCAGCATTTT.

The chain has TRBV6-5 and TRBJ1-2; D is possibly TRBD1 (5 bases). The CDR3 is 14 amino acids. The germline V and J ends were trimmed by 2 bases and 8 bases, with 15 bases remaining between them. The germline V gene encodes CDR1 MNHEY and CDR2 SVGAGI. CDR3 sequence reads: CASSYQPGYGGYTF. The CDR3 nucleotides read TGTGCCAGCAGTTACCAGCCAGGGTACGGCGGCTACACCTTC.

The chain employs TRBV5-1 and TRBJ2-2, with 11 bases identical to TRBD2. V shed 4 bases and J 3 bases; nucleotides not matched to a gene: 2. The germline gives CDR1 SGHRS, CDR2 YFSETQ. The CDR3 consists of 15 residues. The CDR3 is CASSLLAGDTGELFF. CDR3 DNA: TGCGCCAGCAGCCTACTAGCGGGGGACACCGGGGAGCTGTTTTTT.

The chain combines TRBV30 with TRBJ2-1; D perhaps matches TRBD1 (5 bases). Germline V gene lookup returns CDR1 GTSNPN and CDR2 SVGIG (reference sequence). The CDR3 is 14 amino acids. The V and J ends lost 0 bases and 4 bases respectively, with 10 bases between them. The CDR3: CAWSVGVSYNEQFF. The CDR3 nucleotides read TGTGCCTGGAGTGTAGGGGTATCTTACAATGAGCAGTTCTTC.

This clone appeared a few times. This rearrangement joins TRBV5-4 to TRBJ2-1, with 16 bases lining up with TRBD2. CDR3 length equals 17 residues. V lost 4 bases, J lost 4 bases, and 5 bases stayed unmatched. Germline V lookup: CDR1 SGHNT, CDR2 YYREEE (reference sequence). The CDR3 DNA follows: TGTGCCAGCAGCCCGGGACTAGCGGGGGGGAAATACAATGAGCAGTTCTTC. Amino acid sequence: CASSPGLAGGKYNEQFF.

The genes are TRBV2 and TRBJ1-4, with D hard to call. The CDR3 sequence is 13 residues long. CDR1 and CDR2 from the germline V gene are SNHLY and FYNNEI. Between the trimmed V and J ends, which lost 8 bases and 7 bases, there was a span of 14 bases. The CDR3 sequence: CASGRGRGEKLFF. The DNA for the CDR3 is TGTGCCAGCGGGAGAGGAAGAGGTGAAAAACTGTTTTTT.

This clone was counted once. The rearrangement joins TRBV7-9 to TRBJ1-4; TRBD1 is a possible D gene (5 bases). Trimming pared 0 bases from V and 2 bases from J, leaving 10 bases between. The germline V gene has CDR1 SEHNR and CDR2 FQNEAQ (reference sequence). This CDR3 comprises 16 residues. CDR3 nucleotide sequence: TGTGCCAGCAGCTTAGCGCTGGGGCGGACTAATGAAAAACTGTTTTTT. It specifies CASSLALGRTNEKLFF.

The V call is TRBV28, the J call TRBJ1-1; TRBD1 is a possible D gene (5 bases). The CDR3 has 15 amino acids. Trimming took off 1 base at V and 1 base at J, with 10 bases between the two ends. Per germline, CDR1 MDHEN and CDR2 SYDVKM. The CDR3 sequence is CASSLYSGENTEAFF. The CDR3 region has the DNA TGTGCCAGCAGTTTATACTCGGGGGAGAACACTGAAGCTTTCTTT.

V is TRBV5-1 and J is TRBJ1-3; tentatively, D is TRBD1 (6 bases). The CDR3 sequence is 17 residues long. CDR1 is SGHRS and CDR2 is YFSETQ in the germline V gene. V lost 3 bases to trimming and J lost 2 bases, with 18 bases between them. As DNA, the CDR3 is TGCGCCAGCAGCTCGGACAGTCTAAGGCCAACTGGAAACACCATATATTTT. It codes for CASSSDSLRPTGNTIYF.